This paragraph reports one T cell receptor (beta chain). Its antigen is as yet unknown. These data originate in a study of CD8 T cells in ankylosing spondylitis. General study results and limits: There was reportedly significant enrichment of clones that were disease-linked in matched ankylosing spondylitis synovial fluid. In the blood and synovial fluid of reactive arthritis, some motif variants had been previously reported.

The V gene's germline CDR1 is MGHDK and CDR2 SYGVNS. This CDR3 comprises 14 residues. Trimming removed 4 bases at V and 9 bases at J, with 16 bases between. Generation of TCR beta libraries employed quantitative 5'-RACE incorporating molecular barcodes. One entry per CDR3 protein, called by TCRdb with MiXCR from the 5' RACE reads. Here the sample spans approximately 190,000 distinct CDR3 sequences, 10% to 15% being singletons. The rearrangement uses TRBV25-1 and TRBJ2-1; a weak D match, TRBD1 (6 bases). The receptor comes from a female donor with ankylosing spondylitis or in good health (not recorded which). Source material: blood, either unsorted or a sorted T cell fraction (not recorded which). Here the CDR3 reads CASSGQAALGEQFF. The CDR3 DNA sequence: TGTGCCAGCAGTGGACAGGCCGCGCTCGGTGAGCAGTTCTTC.